The 5 T cell receptor beta chains below were found in one sample sequenced in a study of blood T cell repertoires in COVID-19. Here immunoSEQ multiplex PCR was the method, and the copy in TCRdb shows in-frame clones only, minus some. There are 150,000 to 250,000 clones in the sample; 70% to 80% occur only once, and 5.5% to 7% lies in the top ten. The sample was peripheral blood. The receptors here all came from a woman aged 40 to 50 with COVID-19, enrolled during active disease.

This clone showed up just once. The V gene is TRBV5-4, the J gene TRBJ2-1; 8 bases agree with TRBD1. CDR1 and CDR2 (germline): SGHNT, YYREEE (reference sequence). The V and J ends lost 0 bases and 9 bases, in that order; junction bases with no gene match: 8. This CDR3 contains 15 residues. CDR3 nucleotide sequence: TGTGCCAGCAGCTTGGCCTTAACAGGGGGAGGTGAGCAGTTCTTC. Protein sequence: CASSLALTGGGEQFF. The variable domain in full, completed from reference TRBV5-4 and TRBJ2-1, reads ETGVTQSPTHLIKTRGQQVTLRCSSQSGHNTVSWYQQALGQGPQFIFQYYREEENGRGNFPPRFSGLQFPNYSSELNVNALELDDSALYLCASSLALTGGGEQFFGPGTRLTVL.

The V call is TRBV14, the J call TRBJ1-6, with D unresolved. CDR1 is SGHDN and CDR2 is FVKESK in the germline V gene. The CDR3 contains 13 residues. V shed 4 bases and J shed 4 bases, with 5 bases lying between them. CDR3 in amino acids: CASSLKYNSPLHF. The DNA for the CDR3 is TGTGCCAGCAGCCTCAAATATAATTCACCCCTCCACTTT.

This chain joins TRBV18 and TRBJ1-1; no firm D call. This CDR3 is built from 15 residues. Germline assignment: CDR1 KGHSH and CDR2 LQKENI. Between the trimmed V and J ends, which lost 5 bases and 0 bases, there was a span of 13 bases. The DNA of the CDR3 is TGTGCCAGCTCATATGTGGAGGAGATGAACACTGAAGCTTTCTTT. Amino acid sequence: CASSYVEEMNTEAFF.

V and J are TRBV6-2 or TRBV6-3 and TRBJ2-5; 12 bases are a match to TRBD2. Germline V lookup: CDR1 MNHEY, CDR2 SVGEGT. J gave up 1 base and V 6 bases, and 6 bases lay outside the gene matches. The CDR3 sequence is 16 residues long. Here the CDR3 reads CASSRGLAGIQETQYF. The DNA of the CDR3 is TGTGCCAGCAGCCGTGGACTAGCGGGGATCCAAGAGACCCAGTACTTC.

The chain has TRBV5-1 and TRBJ1-5; D is ambiguous. V was trimmed by 0 bases and J by 3 bases, leaving 7 bases between them. This CDR3 comprises 14 residues. CDR1 and CDR2 (germline): SGHRS, YFSETQ. The DNA of the CDR3 is TGCGCCAGCAGCTTGGGTGCGGCCAATCAGCCCCAGCATTTT. Translating gives CASSLGAANQPQHF.